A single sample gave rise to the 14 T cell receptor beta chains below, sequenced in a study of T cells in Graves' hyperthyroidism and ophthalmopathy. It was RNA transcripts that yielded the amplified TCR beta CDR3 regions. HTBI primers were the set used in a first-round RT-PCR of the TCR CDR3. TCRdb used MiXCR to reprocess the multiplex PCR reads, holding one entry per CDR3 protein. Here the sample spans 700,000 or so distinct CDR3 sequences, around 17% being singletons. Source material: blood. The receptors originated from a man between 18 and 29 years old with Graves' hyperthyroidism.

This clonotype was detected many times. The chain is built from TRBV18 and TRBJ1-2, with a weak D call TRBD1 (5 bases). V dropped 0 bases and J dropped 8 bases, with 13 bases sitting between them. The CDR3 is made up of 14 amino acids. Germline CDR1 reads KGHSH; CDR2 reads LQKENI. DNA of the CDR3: TGTGCCAGCTCACCACCGGGAGGGGCGGTCGGCTACACCTTC. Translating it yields CASSPPGGAVGYTF.

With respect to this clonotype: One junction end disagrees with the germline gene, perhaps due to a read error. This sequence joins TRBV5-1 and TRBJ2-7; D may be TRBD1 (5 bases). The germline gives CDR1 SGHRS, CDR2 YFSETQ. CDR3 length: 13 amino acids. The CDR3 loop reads CASSLTAKAEQYF. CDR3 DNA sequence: TGTGCCAGCAGCTTGACAGCAAAGGCCGAGCAGTACTTC.

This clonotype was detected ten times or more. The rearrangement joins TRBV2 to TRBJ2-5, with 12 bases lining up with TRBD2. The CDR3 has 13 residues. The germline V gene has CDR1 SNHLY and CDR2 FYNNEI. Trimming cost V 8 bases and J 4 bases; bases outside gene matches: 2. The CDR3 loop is CASQGLAGETQYF. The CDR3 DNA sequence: TGTGCCAGCCAGGGACTAGCGGGAGAGACCCAGTACTTC.

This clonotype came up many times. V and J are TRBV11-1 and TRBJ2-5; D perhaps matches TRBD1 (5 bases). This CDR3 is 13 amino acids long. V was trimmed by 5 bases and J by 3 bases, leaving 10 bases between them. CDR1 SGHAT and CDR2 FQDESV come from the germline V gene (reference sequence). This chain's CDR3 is CASSATGKETQYF. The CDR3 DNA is TGTGCCAGCAGCGCTACAGGAAAAGAGACCCAGTACTTC.

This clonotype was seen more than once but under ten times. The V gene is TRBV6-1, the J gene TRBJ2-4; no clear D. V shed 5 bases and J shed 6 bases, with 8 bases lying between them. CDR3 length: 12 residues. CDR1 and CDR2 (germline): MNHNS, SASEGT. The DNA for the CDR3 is TGTGCCAGCAGTTCCGCGGTAAACATTCAGTACTTC. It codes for CASSSAVNIQYF.

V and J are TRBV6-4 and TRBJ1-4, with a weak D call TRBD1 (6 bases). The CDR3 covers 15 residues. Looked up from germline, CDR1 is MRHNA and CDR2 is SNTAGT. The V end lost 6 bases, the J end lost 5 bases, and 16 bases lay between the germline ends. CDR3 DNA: TGTGCCAGCAGACGTCAGGCAGGGACAAATGAAAAACTGTTTTTT. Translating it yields CASRRQAGTNEKLFF.

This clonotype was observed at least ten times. CDR3 sequence reads: CASRTSGGPSVTQYF. For the CDR3, the DNA is TGTGCCAGCAGGACTAGCGGGGGCCCCAGCGTGACCCAGTACTTC. The chain links TRBV28 to TRBJ2-5, with 12 nucleotides matching TRBD2. V lost 6 bases and J lost 7; bases outside the gene matches: 9. Per germline, CDR1 MDHEN and CDR2 SYDVKM. The CDR3 is 15 amino acids.

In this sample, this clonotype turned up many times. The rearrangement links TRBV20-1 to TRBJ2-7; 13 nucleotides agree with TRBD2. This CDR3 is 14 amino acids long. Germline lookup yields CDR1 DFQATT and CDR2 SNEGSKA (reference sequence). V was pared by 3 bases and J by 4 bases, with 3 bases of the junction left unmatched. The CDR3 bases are TGCAGTGCTAGGGGACTAGCGGGAAATTACGAGCAGTACTTC. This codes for CSARGLAGNYEQYF.

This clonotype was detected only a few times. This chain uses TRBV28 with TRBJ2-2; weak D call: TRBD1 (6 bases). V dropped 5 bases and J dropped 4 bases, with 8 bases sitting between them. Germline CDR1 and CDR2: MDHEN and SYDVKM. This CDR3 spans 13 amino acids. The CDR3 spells CASSGQSTGELFF. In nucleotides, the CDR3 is TGTGCCAGCAGTGGACAGAGCACCGGGGAGCTGTTTTTT.

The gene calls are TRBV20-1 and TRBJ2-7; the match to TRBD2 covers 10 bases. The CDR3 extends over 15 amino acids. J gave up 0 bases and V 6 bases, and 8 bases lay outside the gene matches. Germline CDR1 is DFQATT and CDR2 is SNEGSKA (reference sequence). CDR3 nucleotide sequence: TGCAGTGCGACACAACTAGCGGGGCCCTCCTACGAGCAGTACTTC. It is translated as CSATQLAGPSYEQYF.

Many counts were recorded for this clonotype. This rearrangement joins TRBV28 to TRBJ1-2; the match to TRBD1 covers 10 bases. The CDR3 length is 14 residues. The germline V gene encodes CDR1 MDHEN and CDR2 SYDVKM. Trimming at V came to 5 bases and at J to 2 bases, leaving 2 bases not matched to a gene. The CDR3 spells CASSQGQGNYGYTF. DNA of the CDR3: TGTGCCAGCAGTCAGGGACAGGGGAACTATGGCTACACCTTC.

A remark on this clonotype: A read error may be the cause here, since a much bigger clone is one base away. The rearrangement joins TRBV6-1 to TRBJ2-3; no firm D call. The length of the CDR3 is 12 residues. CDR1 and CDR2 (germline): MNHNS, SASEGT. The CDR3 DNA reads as TGTACCAGCAGCCGAATTGGGGATACGCAGTATTTT. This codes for CTSSRIGDTQYF.

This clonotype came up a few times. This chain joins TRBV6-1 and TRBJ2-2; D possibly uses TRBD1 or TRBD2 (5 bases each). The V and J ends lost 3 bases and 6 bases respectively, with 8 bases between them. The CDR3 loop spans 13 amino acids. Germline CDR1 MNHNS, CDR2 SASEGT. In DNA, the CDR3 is TGTGCCAGCAGTGATTGGGGGTCCGGGGAGCTGTTTTTT. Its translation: CASSDWGSGELFF.

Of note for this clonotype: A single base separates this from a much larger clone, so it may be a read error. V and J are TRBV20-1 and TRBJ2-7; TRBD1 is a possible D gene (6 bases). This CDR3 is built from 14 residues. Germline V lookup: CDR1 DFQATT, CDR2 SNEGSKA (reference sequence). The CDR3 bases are TGCAGTGCTAGAGATCTCGACAGGTCCTACGAGCAGCACTTC. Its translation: CSARDLDRSYEQHF.